This T cell receptor (beta chain) was captured in a study of CD8 T cells in ankylosing spondylitis. This CDR3 is built from 11 residues. Germline V lookup: CDR1 DFQATT, CDR2 SNEGSKA (reference sequence). Trimming took 7 bases from V and 4 from J, leaving 10 bases between them. Concerning this clonotype: Its matching antigen is unknown.

Study-level points and caveats: Several of the motif variants were reported before in synovial fluid and blood from reactive arthritis. Disease-linked clones, CD8+, were relatively rare in peripheral blood. A TCR beta motif of about 8 highly homologous variants appeared characteristic of ankylosing spondylitis blood. Reportedly, significant enrichment of disease-linked clones occurred in matched ankylosing spondylitis synovial fluid.

Quantitative 5'-RACE with molecular barcodes generated TCR beta libraries. TCRdb analysed the 5' RACE reads with MiXCR anew, one entry per CDR3 protein. The repertoire has fewer than 500,000 distinct CDR3 sequences, roughly 27% of them found once; the top ten carry about 1%. The sequenced sample was blood, either unsorted or a sorted T cell fraction (not recorded which). The chain is built from TRBV20-1 and TRBJ2-5, with TRBD2 as a possible D gene (5 bases). The clonotype was recovered from a male donor with ankylosing spondylitis. CDR3 sequence reads: CSGGSTETQYF. The CDR3 DNA reads TGCAGTGGTGGGAGCACAGAGACCCAGTACTTC.